The text below deals with one TCR beta chain. Libraries were prepared by immunoSEQ multiplex PCR; TCRdb keeps only in-frame clonotypes and omits some of them. The table includes fewer than 200,000 clones, approximately 90% detected once. The sample originates from a study of blood T cell repertoires in COVID-19. At the level of the study: Samples of COVID-19 (acute and convalescent) were obtained from the United States, Italy and Spain.

Trimming removed 0 bases at V and 0 bases at J, with 9 bases between. CDR3 length: 15 amino acids. The germline V gene encodes CDR1 SGHRS and CDR2 YFSETQ. What was sequenced was peripheral blood. The receptor was derived from a man aged 18-30 years who had recovered from COVID-19. The chain has TRBV5-1 and TRBJ1-2; tentative D call: TRBD1 (5 bases). The CDR3 here is CASSLAPGSNYGYTF. CDR3 nucleotides: TGCGCCAGCAGCTTGGCTCCAGGGTCTAACTATGGCTACACCTTC.